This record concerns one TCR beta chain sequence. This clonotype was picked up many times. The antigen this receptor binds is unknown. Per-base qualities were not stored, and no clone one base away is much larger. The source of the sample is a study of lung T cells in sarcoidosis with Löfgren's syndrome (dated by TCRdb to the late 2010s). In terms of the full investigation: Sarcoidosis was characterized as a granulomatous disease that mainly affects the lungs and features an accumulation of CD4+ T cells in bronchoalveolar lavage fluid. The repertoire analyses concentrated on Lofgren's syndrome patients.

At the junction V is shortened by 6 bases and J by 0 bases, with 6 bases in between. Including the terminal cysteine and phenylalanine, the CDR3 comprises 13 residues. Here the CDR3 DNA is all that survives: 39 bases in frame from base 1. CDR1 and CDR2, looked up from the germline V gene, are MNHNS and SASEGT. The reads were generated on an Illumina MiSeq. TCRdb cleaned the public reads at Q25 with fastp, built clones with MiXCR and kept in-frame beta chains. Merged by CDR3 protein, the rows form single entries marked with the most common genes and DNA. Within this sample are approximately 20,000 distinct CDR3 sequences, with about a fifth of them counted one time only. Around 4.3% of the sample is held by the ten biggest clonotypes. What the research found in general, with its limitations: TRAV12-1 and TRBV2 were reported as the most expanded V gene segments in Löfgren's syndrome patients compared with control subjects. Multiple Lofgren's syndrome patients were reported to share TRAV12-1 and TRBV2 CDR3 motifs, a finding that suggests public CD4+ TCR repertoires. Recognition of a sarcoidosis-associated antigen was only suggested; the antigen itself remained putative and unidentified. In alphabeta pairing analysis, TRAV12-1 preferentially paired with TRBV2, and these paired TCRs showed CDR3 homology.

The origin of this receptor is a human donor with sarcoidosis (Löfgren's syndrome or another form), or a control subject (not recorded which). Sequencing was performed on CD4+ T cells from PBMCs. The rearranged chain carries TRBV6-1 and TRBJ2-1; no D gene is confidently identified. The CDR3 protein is CASRQSSYNEQFF. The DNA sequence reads TGTGCCAGCAGACAAAGCTCCTACAATGAGCAGTTCTTC.